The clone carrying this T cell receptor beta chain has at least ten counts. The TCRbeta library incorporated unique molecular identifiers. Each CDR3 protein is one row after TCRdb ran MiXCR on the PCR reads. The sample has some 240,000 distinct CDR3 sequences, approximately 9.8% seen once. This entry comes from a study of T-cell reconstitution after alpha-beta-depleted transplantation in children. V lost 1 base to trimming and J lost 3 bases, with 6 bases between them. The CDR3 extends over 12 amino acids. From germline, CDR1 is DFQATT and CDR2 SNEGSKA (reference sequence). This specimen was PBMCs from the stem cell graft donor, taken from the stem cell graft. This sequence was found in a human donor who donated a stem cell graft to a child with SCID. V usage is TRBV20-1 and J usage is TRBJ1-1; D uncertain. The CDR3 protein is CSARAGDTEAFF. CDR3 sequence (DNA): TGCAGTGCTAGAGCGGGTGACACTGAAGCTTTCTTT.